The present T cell receptor beta chain was sequenced within a study of Graves' ophthalmopathy and Graves' hyperthyroidism. This clonotype appeared many times. Per the germline V gene, CDR1 is MNHNS and CDR2 is SASEGT. The CDR3 spans 14 residues. V gave up 1 base and J gave up 4 bases, with 10 bases separating them. RNA transcripts were the template, and TCR beta CDR3 regions were amplified from them. HTBI primers served in a first-round RT-PCR, which a second-round multiplex PCR followed. TCRdb redid the calling of the multiplex PCR reads with MiXCR, one entry per CDR3 protein. The table shows 400,000 or so distinct CDR3 sequences, with 15% occurring only once.

The J gene is TRBJ1-2, the V gene TRBV6-1, with D possibly TRBD1 on 6 matching bases. The sequenced material came from peripheral blood. The TCR comes from a woman younger than 30 with stable Graves' hyperthyroidism. CDR3 loop: CASSEGSGVYGYTF. CDR3 nucleotide sequence: TGTGCCAGCAGTGAAGGATCAGGGGTCTATGGCTACACCTTC.